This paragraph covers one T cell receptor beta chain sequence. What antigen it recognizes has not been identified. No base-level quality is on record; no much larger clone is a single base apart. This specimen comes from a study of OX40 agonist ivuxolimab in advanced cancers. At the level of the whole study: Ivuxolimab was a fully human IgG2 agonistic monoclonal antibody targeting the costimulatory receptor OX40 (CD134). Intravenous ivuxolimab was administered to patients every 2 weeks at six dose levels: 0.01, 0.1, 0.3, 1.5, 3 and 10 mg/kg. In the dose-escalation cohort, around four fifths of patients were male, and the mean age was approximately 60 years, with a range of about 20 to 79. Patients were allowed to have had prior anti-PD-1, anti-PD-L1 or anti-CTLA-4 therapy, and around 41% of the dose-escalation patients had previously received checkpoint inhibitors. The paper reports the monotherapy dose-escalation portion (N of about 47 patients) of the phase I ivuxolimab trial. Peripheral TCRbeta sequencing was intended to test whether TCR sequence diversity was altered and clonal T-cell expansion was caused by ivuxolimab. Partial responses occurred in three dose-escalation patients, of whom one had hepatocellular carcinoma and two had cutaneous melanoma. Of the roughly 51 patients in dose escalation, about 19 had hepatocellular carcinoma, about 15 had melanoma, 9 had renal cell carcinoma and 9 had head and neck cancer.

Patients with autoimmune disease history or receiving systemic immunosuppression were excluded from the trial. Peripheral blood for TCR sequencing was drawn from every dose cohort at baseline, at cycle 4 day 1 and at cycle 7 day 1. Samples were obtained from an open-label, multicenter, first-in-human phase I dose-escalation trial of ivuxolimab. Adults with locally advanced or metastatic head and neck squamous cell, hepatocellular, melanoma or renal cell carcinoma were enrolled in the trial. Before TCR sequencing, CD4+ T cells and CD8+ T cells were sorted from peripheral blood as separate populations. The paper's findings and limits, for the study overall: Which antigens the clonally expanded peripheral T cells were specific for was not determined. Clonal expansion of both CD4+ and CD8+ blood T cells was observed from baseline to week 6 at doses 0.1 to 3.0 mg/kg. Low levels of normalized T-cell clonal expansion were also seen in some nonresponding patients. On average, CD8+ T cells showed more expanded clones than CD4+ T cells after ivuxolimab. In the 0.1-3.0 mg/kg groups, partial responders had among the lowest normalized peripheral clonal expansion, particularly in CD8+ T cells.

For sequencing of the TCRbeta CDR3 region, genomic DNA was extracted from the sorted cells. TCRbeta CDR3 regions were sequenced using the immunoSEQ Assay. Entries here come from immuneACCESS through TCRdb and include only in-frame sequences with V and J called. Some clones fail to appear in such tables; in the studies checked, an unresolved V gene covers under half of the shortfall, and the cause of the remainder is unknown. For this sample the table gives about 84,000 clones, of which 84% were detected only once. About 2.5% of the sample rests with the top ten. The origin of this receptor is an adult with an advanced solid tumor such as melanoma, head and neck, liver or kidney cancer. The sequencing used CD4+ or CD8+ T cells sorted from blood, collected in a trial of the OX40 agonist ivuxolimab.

Read as DNA, the sequence is TGTGCCAGCAGCCCGCGAAAGACAGGAAACACTGAAGCTTTCTTT. Translated, this is CASSPRKTGNTEAFF. The rearrangement joined TRBV7-9 to TRBJ1-1, and the D gene may be TRBD1, 6 bases matching. The CDR3 contains 15 residues, cysteine and phenylalanine counted. The DNA shown is the 45-base CDR3, in frame from base 1. The junction shows trimming of 5 bases on V and 2 bases on J, plus 15 bases between the germline ends. CDR1 SEHNR and CDR2 FQNEAQ were looked up in the germline V gene (reference sequence).